The source of this T cell receptor (beta chain) is a study of monozygotic twins with inflammatory bowel disease. Blood was drawn once per donor, and each sample measured about 2.3 ml. The CDR3 length is 15 residues. UMIs that had a 6-nucleotide sample barcode were put in using template switching. Reprocessing the 5' RACE reads, TCRdb reports a single entry for every CDR3 protein and omits DNA. The specimen's table records around 220,000 distinct CDR3 sequences. Sequences were obtained from blood. This chain links TRBV12-3 or TRBV12-4 with TRBJ2-2. The receptor was isolated from a human donor with ulcerative colitis or Crohn's disease, or a healthy co-twin of an affected twin (not recorded which). This chain's CDR3 is CASSPVVSGTGELFF.